The TCR beta chain described here comes from a study of blood T cells in healthy people across ages (dated by TCRdb to about 2015). Regarding the complete study: In model experiments, template switching captured roughly one uniquely barcoded TCR beta cDNA molecule for every two T cells. Using the same blood draw, the study looked at two additional independent replicas of 1 million unique cDNA reads for two donors, one aged 18 to 30 and the other aged 80 or older. The donors were split into four age groups: young (average around 15 years), middle-aged (more than 35), aged (more than 55) and long-lived (approximately 89). Donors of different ages were randomly distributed across sequencing lanes to avoid experimental bias. Age-related changes in TCR beta repertoire diversity were measured in the study by deep sequencing normalized with unique cDNA molecular identifiers.

The donors were roughly 40 Caucasian individuals from Russia, aged 6 to 90 years, who were systemically healthy. Each donor gave 9 to 10 milliliters of peripheral blood, collected into EDTA-treated Vacutainer tubes. Ficoll-Paque density-gradient centrifugation was used to isolate PBMCs, with at least 6.5 million per sample. Total RNA, at least 6 micrograms per sample, was extracted from PBMCs with Trizol reagent. Naive CD45RAhigh/CD27high T cell percentages were measured by flow cytometry on a PBMC aliquot from every donor. As regards this clonotype: What antigen it recognizes has not been identified. It has no much larger one-base neighbor in the sample; base qualities were not kept.

Overall results and qualifications from the work: Bulk unsorted PBMC profiling prevented conclusive comparison of naive and antigen-experienced compartments. The long-lived group showed more naive CD4+ T cells, fewer expanded clones and increased TCR diversity than the aged group, suggesting age selection. Observed TCR beta diversity per million T cells fell roughly linearly with age, and a significant reduction was already apparent by age around 39. Estimates of total diversity based on one million sequenced T cells were regarded as lower bounds and as underestimates. Because the CMV infection status of the donors was unknown, age-related changes in expanded clonotypes may potentially have been confounded. Observed TCR beta diversity correlated strongly with the percentage of naive T cells measured by flow cytometry.

The library was generated by 5' RACE. The sample was run on an Illumina HiSeq 2500. A second roughly 6 to 11 cycle PCR used a sample-barcoded 5' primer and a J-beta primer mix. Each TCR beta cDNA molecule received a unique molecular identifier from a template-switch 5' adaptor carrying 12 random nucleotides. Each sample yielded at least 3 million CDR3-containing paired-end reads. First-strand cDNA was synthesized from all RNA with the Mint cDNA synthesis kit, primed by a TRBC-specific oligonucleotide. Following uracil-DNA glycosylase treatment, all cDNA underwent a first 18-cycle PCR with the universal primers M1SS and BC2_uni_R. In the source study's methods: For normalization, 1 million high-quality reads were randomly selected from each sample, with every read carrying a distinct molecular identifier. Instead of being binned into consensus sequences, reads that shared molecular identifiers were thrown out. CDR3 identification, clonotype clustering and error correction used MiTCR with a Q25 quality threshold and the strictest error-elimination algorithm. Lower-bound total TCR beta diversity was estimated with a nonparametric unseen species model using Euler transformation. TCRdb handled the public reads itself, with Q25 trimming in fastp and clone calling in MiXCR, and kept productive beta chains. Under each unique CDR3 protein, matching rows form one entry showing the most common genes and DNA. These V and J calls are TCRdb output, not the study's own analysis. Within this sample are about 640,000 distinct CDR3 sequences, with roughly 43% of them counted one time only. The ten largest make up roughly 30% of the sample.

This TCR was sampled from a man older than 75 in good health. Sequencing was carried out using blood.

The CDR3 amino acid sequence is: CSANSPSSLMDEQYF. The nucleotides read TGCAGTGCTAATAGTCCGAGCTCTCTTATGGACGAGCAGTACTTC. The sequence is built from TRBV20-1 and TRBJ2-5; the D gene cannot be resolved reliably. The J call could be wrong; TRBJ2-7 is a better fit for the DNA end. Taken from the germline V gene (reference sequence), the CDR1 and CDR2 loops are DFQATT and SNEGSKA. Reading from cysteine to phenylalanine, the CDR3 counts 15 amino acids. The DNA shown is the 45-base CDR3, in frame from base 1.